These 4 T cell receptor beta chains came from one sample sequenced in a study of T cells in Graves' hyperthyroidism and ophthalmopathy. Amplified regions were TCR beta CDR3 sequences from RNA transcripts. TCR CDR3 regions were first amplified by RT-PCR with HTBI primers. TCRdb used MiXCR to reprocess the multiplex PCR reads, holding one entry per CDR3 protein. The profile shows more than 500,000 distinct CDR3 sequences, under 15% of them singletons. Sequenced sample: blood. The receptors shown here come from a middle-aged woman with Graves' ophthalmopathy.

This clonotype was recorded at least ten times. CDR3 in DNA: TGTGCCAGCAGAAGACAGACAATGGACTATGGCTACACCTTC. Protein sequence: CASRRQTMDYGYTF. The chain has TRBV6-2 or TRBV6-3 and TRBJ1-2; TRBD1 is a possible D gene (5 bases). The germline CDR1 and CDR2 sequences are MNHEY and SVGEGT. There are 14 residues in the CDR3. Trimming removed 6 bases at V and 3 bases at J, with 14 bases between.

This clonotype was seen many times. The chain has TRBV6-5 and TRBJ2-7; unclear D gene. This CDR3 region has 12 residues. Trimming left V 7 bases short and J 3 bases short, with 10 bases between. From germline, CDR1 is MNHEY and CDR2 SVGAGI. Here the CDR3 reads CASKLGDYEQYF. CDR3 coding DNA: TGTGCCAGCAAACTTGGGGACTACGAGCAGTACTTC.

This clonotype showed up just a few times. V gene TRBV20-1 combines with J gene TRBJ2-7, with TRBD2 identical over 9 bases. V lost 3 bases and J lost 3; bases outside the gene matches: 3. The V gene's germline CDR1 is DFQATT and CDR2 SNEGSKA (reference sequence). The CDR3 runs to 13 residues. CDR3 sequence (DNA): TGCAGTGCTAGCCTAGCGGGAAACTACGAGCAGTACTTC. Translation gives CSASLAGNYEQYF.

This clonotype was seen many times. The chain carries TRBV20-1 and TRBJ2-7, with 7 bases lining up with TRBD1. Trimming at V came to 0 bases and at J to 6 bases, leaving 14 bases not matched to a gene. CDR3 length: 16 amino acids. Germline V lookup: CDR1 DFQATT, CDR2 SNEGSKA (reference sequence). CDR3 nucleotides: TGCAGTGCTAGAGATGAAAGGGCAGGGGGAAGGGGCGAGCAGTACTTC. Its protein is CSARDERAGGRGEQYF.